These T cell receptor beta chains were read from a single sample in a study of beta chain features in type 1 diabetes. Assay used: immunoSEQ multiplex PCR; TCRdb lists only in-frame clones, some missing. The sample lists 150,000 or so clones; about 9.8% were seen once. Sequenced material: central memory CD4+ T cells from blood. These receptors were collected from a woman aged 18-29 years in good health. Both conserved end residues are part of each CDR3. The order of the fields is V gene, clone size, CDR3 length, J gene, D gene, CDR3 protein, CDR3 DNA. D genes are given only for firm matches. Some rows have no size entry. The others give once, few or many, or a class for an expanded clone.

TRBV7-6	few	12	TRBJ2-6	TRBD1	CASRGQADVLTF	TGTGCCAGCAGAGGACAGGCGGACGTCCTGACTTTC
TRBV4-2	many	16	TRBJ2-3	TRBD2	CASSQTSGGVPDTQYF	TGTGCCAGCAGCCAAACTAGCGGGGGGGTCCCAGATACGCAGTATTTT
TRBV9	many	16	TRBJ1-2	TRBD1	CASSPTGTGNNYGYTF	TGTGCCAGCAGCCCGACCGGGACAGGGAATAACTATGGCTACACCTTC
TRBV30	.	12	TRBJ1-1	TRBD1	CAWSYRGAEAFF	TGTGCCTGGAGTTACAGGGGGGCTGAAGCTTTCTTT
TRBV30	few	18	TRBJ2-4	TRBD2	CACSPGLAGERGKNIQYF	TGTGCCTGCTCACCCGGACTAGCGGGAGAACGTGGCAAAAACATTCAGTACTTC
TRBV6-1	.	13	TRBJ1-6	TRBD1	CAIGQGYNSPLHF	TGTGCCATCGGACAGGGTTATAATTCACCCCTCCACTTT
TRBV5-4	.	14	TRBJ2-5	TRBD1	CASSQQGAKETQYF	TGTGCCAGCAGCCAACAGGGGGCGAAAGAGACCCAGTACTTC
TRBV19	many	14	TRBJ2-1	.	CASSQPWTGHEQFF	TGTGCCAGTAGCCAACCCTGGACTGGGCATGAGCAGTTCTTC
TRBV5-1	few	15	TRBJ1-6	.	CASSLESRGDSPLHF	TGCGCCAGCAGCTTGGAGTCCAGGGGTGATTCACCCCTCCACTTT
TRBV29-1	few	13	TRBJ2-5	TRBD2	CSVAAGTEETQYF	TGCAGCGTAGCAGCGGGGACGGAAGAGACCCAGTACTTC
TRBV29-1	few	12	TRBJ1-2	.	CSVDTGNYGYTF	TGCAGCGTTGATACAGGGAACTATGGCTACACCTTC
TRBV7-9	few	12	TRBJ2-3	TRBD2	CASSSGGGAQYF	TGTGCCAGCAGCTCGGGGGGTGGGGCGCAGTATTTT
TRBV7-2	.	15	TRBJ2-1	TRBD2	CASSPTSGEYNEQFF	TGTGCCAGCAGCCCCACTAGCGGAGAGTACAATGAGCAGTTCTTC
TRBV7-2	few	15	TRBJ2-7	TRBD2	CASSLEASGVGGQYF	TGTGCCAGCAGCTTAGAGGCTAGCGGGGTTGGGGGGCAGTACTTC
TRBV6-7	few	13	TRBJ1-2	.	CAATGDANYGYTF	TGTGCCGCGACGGGGGACGCTAACTATGGCTACACCTTC
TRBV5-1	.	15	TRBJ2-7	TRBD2	CASSLAGGLNYEQYF	TGCGCCAGCAGCTTGGCGGGGGGTTTGAACTACGAGCAGTACTTC
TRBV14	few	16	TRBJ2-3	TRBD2	CASSPWTSGRADTQYF	TGTGCCAGCAGCCCCTGGACTAGCGGGAGGGCAGATACGCAGTATTTT
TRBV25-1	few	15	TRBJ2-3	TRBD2	CASSEGLIRTDTQYF	TGTGCCAGCAGTGAGGGACTAATCCGCACAGATACGCAGTATTTT
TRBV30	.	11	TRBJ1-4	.	CAWSSEDKLFF	TGTGCCTGGAGTTCAGAGGATAAACTGTTTTTT
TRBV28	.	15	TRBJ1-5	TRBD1	CASLQGGSGNQPQHF	TGTGCCAGCCTTCAAGGGGGCAGTGGGAATCAGCCCCAGCATTTT
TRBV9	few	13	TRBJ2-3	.	CASSFNPEFTQYF	TGTGCCAGCAGCTTTAATCCGGAGTTTACGCAGTATTTT
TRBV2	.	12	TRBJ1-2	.	CASSVAREGYTF	TGTGCCAGCAGTGTCGCCAGGGAAGGCTACACCTTC